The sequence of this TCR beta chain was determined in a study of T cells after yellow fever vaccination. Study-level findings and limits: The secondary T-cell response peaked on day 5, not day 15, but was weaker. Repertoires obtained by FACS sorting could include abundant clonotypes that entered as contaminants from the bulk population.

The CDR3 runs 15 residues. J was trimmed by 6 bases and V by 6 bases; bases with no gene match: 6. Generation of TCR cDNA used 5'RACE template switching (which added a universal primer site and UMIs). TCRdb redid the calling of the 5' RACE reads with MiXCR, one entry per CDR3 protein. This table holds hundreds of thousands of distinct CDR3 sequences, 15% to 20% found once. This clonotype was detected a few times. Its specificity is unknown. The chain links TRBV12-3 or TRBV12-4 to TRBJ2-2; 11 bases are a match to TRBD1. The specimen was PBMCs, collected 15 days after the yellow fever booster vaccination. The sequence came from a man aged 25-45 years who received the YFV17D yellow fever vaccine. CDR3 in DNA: TGTGCCAGCAGAGCCGGGACAGGGGGTGCCGGGGAGCTGTTTTTT. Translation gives CASRAGTGGAGELFF.